These T cell receptor beta chains were read from a single sample in a study of T cell repertoires in cytomegalovirus infection. MiXCR, applied by TCRdb to the reads, yields one record per CDR3 protein. The table lists under 250,000 distinct CDR3 sequences, around 6.6% of them singletons, with around 6.5% in the top ten. The sequencing input was PBMCs. The receptors derive from a human donor in good health (CMV status not recorded). Some clones in this sample may be carry-over from other donors' samples. Both conserved end residues are part of each CDR3. D genes are given only for firm matches. Clone size is stated in some rows and not others, as once, few, many or a class when expanded.

D gene | clone size | J gene | V gene | CDR3 protein | CDR3 DNA
TRBD1 | many | TRBJ1-2 | TRBV7-2 | CASSPRGTGLGYTF | TGTGCCAGCAGCCCCCGTGGGACAGGCCTCGGCTACACCTTC
- | many | TRBJ1-2 | TRBV29-1 | CSDGATIADGYTF | TGCAGCGACGGGGCTACCATAGCGGATGGCTACACCTTC
- | few | TRBJ2-2 | TRBV5-5 | CASSRWEGTGELFF | TGTGCCAGTAGCCGGTGGGAAGGCACCGGGGAGCTGTTTTTT
- | many | TRBJ2-2 | TRBV2 | CASKERMNTGELFF | TGTGCCAGCAAGGAAAGAATGAACACCGGGGAGCTGTTTTTT
- | many | TRBJ1-1 | TRBV5-8 | CASSLDSSRIWYNTEAFF | TGTGCCAGCAGCTTGGACAGCTCTAGGATTTGGTACAACACTGAAGCTTTCTTT
TRBD1 | - | TRBJ1-5 | TRBV7-6 | CASSPGQQNQPQHF | TGTGCCAGCAGCCCGGGACAGCAAAATCAGCCCCAGCATTTT
- | many | TRBJ2-6 | TRBV20-1 | CSARQGPGANVLTF | TGCAGTGCTAGACAGGGGCCTGGGGCCAACGTCCTGACTTTC
- | many | TRBJ2-7 | TRBV20-1 | CSARDHRESYEQYF | TGCAGTGCTAGAGACCACAGGGAATCCTACGAGCAGTACTTC
- | many | TRBJ1-5 | TRBV4-1 | CASSQSREGQPQHF | TGCGCCAGCAGCCAATCCAGGGAGGGTCAGCCCCAGCATTTT
TRBD2 | - | TRBJ2-3 | TRBV5-4 | CASSFGPAGGQKKSTDTQYF | TGTGCCAGCAGCTTTGGCCCAGCGGGGGGGCAGAAGAAAAGCACAGATACGCAGTATTTT
- | few | TRBJ2-7 | TRBV4-2 | CASSQELGQKQYF | TGTGCCAGCAGCCAAGAACTTGGACAAAAGCAGTACTTC
- | - | TRBJ2-1 | TRBV19 | CASNGRGTPRDNEQFF | TGTGCCAGTAACGGACGGGGGACTCCCAGGGACAATGAGCAGTTCTTC
- | many | TRBJ2-1 | TRBV7-2 | CASSSPLGGTYNEQFF | TGTGCCAGCAGCTCGCCGTTGGGAGGCACCTACAATGAGCAGTTCTTC
- | - | TRBJ1-6 | TRBV20-1 | CSARTWTASSYNSPLHF | TGCAGTGCTAGGACTTGGACGGCGAGCTCCTATAATTCACCCCTCCACTTT
- | many | TRBJ1-6 | TRBV7-2 | CATLSGSLNSPLHF | TGTGCCACCCTCTCGGGCAGCCTTAATTCACCCCTCCACTTT
- | many | TRBJ2-4 | TRBV7-2 | CASSAGGQAKNIQYF | TGTGCCAGCAGCGCAGGAGGCCAAGCCAAAAACATTCAGTACTTC
TRBD1 | few | TRBJ2-7 | TRBV25-1 | CASSERQGLGHEQYF | TGTGCCAGCAGTGAAAGACAGGGTCTAGGCCACGAGCAGTACTTC
- | many | TRBJ1-2 | TRBV28 | CASSLSDPSVYGYTF | TGTGCCAGCAGTTTGTCGGACCCGTCGGTCTATGGCTACACCTTC